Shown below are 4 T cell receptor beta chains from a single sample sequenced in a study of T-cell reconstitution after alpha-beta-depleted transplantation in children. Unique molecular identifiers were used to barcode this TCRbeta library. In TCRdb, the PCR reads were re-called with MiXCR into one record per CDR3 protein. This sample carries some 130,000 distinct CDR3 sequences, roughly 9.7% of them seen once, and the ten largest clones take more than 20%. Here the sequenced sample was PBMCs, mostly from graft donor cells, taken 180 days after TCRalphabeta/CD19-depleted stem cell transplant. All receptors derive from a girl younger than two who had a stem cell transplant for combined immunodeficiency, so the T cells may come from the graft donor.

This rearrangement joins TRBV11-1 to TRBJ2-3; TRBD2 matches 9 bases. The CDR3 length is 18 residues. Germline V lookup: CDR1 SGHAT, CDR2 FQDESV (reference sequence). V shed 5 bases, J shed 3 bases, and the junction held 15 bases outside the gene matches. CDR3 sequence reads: CASSPPWGSSGATDTQYF. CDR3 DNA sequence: TGTGCCAGCAGCCCGCCCTGGGGGTCTAGCGGGGCGACAGATACGCAGTATTTT.

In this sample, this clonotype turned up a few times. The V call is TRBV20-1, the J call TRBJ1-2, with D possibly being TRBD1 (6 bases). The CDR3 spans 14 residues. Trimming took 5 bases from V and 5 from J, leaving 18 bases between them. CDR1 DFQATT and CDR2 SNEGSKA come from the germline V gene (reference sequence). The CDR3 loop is CSAQSGTWGYGYTF. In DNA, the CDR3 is TGCAGTGCTCAATCCGGGACATGGGGTTATGGCTACACCTTC.

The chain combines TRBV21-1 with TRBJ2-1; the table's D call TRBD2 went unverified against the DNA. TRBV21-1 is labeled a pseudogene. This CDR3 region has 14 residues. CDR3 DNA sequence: TGTGCCGGCAGCATCCCTCGACTTAACAATGAGCAGTTCTTC. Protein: CAGSIPRLNNEQFF.

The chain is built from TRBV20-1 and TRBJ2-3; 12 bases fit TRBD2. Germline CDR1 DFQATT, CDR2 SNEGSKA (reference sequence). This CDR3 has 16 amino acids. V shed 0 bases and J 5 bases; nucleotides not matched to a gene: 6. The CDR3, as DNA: TGCAGTGCTAGAGATCTACTAGCGGGAGGAAGAGATACGCAGTATTTT. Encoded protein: CSARDLLAGGRDTQYF.